This T cell receptor beta chain came from a study of blood T cell repertoires in COVID-19. In the original analysis: Reference gene primer amplification in the assay estimated nucleated cell counts. Profiled with immunoSEQ multiplex PCR; TCRdb holds only in-frame clones, not every one. The V and J calls and clone size were taken over from that table, and D and trimming were inferred from the DNA. Of about 150,000 clones listed, 87% were seen once; the top ten hold approximately 3.7%. Germline V gene sequence: CDR1 MNHEY, CDR2 SVGAGI. The ends were cut back, 2 bases at V and 8 bases at J, with 12 bases in the middle. The CDR3 is made up of 13 amino acids.

The chain combines TRBV6-5 with TRBJ1-2; D is unclear. The sequence derives from a woman in her 40s who had been exposed to COVID-19. The sequenced sample consisted of PBMCs or T cells enriched from blood (not recorded which). CDR3 residues: CASSYKQTMGYTF. DNA of the CDR3: TGTGCCAGCAGTTACAAGCAAACTATGGGCTACACCTTC.